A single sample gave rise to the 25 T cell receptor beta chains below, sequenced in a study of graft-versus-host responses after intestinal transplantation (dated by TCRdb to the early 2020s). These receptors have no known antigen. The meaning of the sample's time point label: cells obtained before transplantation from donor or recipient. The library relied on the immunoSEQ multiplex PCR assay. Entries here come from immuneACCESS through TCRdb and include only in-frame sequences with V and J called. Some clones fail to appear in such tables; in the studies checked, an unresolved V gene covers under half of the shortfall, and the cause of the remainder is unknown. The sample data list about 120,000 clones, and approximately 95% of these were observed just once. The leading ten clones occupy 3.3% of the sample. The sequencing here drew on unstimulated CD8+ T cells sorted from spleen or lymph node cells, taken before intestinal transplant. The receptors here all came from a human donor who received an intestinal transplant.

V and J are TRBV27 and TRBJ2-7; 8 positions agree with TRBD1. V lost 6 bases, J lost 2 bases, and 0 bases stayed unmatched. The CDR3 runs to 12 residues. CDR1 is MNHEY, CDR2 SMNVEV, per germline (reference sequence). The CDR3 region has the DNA TGTGCCAGCAGACAGGGGGCCTACGAGCAGTACTTC. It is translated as CASRQGAYEQYF.

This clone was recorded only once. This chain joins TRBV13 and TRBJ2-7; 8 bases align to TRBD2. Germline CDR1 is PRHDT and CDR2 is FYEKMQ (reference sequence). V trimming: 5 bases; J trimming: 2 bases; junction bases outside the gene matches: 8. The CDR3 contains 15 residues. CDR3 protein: CASSPRLAQPYEQYF. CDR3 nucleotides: TGTGCCAGCAGCCCCAGACTAGCGCAACCCTACGAGCAGTACTTC. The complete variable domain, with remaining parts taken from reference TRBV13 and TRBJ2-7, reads AAGVIQSPRHLIKEKRETATLKCYPIPRHDTVYWYQQGPGQDPQFLISFYEKMQSDKGSIPDRFSAQQFSDYHSELNMSSLELGDSALYFCASSPRLAQPYEQYFGPGTRLTVT.

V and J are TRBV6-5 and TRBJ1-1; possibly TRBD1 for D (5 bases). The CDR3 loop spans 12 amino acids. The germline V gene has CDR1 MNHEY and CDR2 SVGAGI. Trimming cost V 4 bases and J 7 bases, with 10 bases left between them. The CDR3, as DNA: TGTGCCAGCAGTTTCGACAGAGTTGAAGCTTTCTTT. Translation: CASSFDRVEAFF.

CDR3 DNA: TGTGCCAGCAGCTTAGCGAGGGTTACAAGTGAGCAGTTCTTC. Translating gives CASSLARVTSEQFF. The chain couples TRBV7-9 to TRBJ2-1, with D possibly being TRBD2 (5 bases). Trimming took 0 bases from V and 9 from J, leaving 12 bases between them. CDR1 and CDR2 from the germline V gene are SEHNR and FQNEAQ (reference sequence). CDR3 length: 14 amino acids.

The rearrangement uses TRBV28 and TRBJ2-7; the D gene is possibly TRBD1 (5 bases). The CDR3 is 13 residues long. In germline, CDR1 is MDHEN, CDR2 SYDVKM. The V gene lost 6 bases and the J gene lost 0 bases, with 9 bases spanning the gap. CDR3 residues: CASRLTASYEQYF. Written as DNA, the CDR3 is TGTGCCAGCAGGTTGACAGCCTCCTACGAGCAGTACTTC.

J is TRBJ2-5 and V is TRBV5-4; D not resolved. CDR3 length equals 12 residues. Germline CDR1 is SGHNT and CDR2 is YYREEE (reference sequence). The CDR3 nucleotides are TGTGCGATGGGCCCCTCTCGGGAGACCCAGTACTTC. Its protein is CAMGPSRETQYF.

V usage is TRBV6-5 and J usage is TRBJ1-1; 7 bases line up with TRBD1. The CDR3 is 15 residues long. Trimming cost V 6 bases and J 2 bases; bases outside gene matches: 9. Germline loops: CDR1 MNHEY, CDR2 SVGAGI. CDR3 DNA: TGTGCCAGCAGGCAACTCAGGGGGGGAAACACTGAAGCTTTCTTT. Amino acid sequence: CASRQLRGGNTEAFF.

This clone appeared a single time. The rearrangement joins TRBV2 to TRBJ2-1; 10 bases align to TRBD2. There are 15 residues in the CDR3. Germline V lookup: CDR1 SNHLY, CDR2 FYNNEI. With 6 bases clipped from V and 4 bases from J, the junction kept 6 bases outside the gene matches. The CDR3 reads CASSALAGWYNEQFF. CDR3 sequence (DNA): TGTGCCAGCAGCGCACTAGCGGGATGGTACAATGAGCAGTTCTTC. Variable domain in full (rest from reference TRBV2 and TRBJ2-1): EPEVTQTPSHQVTQMGQEVILRCVPISNHLYFYWYRQILGQKVEFLVSFYNNEISEKSEIFDDQFSVERPDGSNFTLKIRSTKLEDSAMYFCASSALAGWYNEQFFGPGTRLTVL.

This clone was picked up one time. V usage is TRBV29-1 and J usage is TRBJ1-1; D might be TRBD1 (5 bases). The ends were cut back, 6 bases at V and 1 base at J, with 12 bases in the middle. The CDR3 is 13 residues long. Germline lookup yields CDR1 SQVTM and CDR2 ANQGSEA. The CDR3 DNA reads TGCAGCGTGCCCGGGACTGCGAACACTGAAGCTTTCTTT. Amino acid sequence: CSVPGTANTEAFF. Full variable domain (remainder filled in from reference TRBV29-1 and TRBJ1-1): SAVISQKPSRDICQRGTSLTIQCQVDSQVTMMFWYRQQPGQSLTLIATANQGSEATYESGFVIDKFPISRPNLTFSTLTVSNMSPEDSSIYLCSVPGTANTEAFFGQGTRLTVV.

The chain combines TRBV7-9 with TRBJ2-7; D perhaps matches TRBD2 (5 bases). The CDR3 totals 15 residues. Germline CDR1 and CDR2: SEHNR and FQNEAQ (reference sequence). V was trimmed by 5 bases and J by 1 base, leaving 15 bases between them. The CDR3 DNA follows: TGTGCCAGCAGCCTCGGACTTTTGGGGTCCTACGAGCAGTACTTC. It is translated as CASSLGLLGSYEQYF. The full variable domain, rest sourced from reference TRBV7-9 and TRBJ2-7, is DTGVSQNPRHKITKRGQNVTFRCDPISEHNRLYWYRQTLGQGPEFLTYFQNEAQLEKSRLLSDRFSAERPKGSFSTLEIQRTEQGDSAMYLCASSLGLLGSYEQYFGPGTRLTVT.

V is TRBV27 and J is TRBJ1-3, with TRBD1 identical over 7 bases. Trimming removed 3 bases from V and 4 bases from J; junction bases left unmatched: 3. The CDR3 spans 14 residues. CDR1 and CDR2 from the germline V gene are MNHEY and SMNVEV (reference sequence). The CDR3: CASSLKGAGNTIYF. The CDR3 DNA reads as TGTGCCAGCAGTTTGAAGGGGGCAGGAAACACCATATATTTT.

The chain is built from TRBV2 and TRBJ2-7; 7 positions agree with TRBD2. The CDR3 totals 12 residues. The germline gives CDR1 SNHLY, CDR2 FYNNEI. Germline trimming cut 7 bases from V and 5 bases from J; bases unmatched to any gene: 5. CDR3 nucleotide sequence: TGTGCCAGCAACCACCGGGGGGACGAGCAGTACTTC. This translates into CASNHRGDEQYF. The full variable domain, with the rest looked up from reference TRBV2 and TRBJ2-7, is EPEVTQTPSHQVTQMGQEVILRCVPISNHLYFYWYRQILGQKVEFLVSFYNNEISEKSEIFDDQFSVERPDGSNFTLKIRSTKLEDSAMYFCASNHRGDEQYFGPGTRLTVT.

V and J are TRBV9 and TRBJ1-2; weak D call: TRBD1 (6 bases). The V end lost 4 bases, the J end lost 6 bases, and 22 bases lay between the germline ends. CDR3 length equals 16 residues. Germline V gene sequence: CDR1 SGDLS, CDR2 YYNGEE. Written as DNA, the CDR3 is TGTGCCAGCAGCCCTATGACAGGATCCCCCACCGATGGCTACACCTTC. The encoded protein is CASSPMTGSPTDGYTF.

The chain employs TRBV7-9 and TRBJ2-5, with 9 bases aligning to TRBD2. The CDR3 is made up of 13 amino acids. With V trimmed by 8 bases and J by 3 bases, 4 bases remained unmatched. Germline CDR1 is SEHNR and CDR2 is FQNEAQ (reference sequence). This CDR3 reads CASGREGEETQYF. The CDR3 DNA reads TGTGCCAGCGGGCGGGAGGGGGAAGAGACCCAGTACTTC.

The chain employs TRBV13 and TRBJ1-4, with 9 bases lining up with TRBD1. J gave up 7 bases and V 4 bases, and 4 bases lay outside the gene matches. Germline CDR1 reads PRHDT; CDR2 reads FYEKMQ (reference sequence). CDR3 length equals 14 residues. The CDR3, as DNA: TGTGCCAGCAGCTCCGGGACAGGGAGTGAAAAACTGTTTTTT. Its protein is CASSSGTGSEKLFF.

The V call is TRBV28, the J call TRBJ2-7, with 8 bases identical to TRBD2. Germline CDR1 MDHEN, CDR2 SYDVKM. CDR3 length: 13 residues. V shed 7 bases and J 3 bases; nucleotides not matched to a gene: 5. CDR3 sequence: CASIEAGDYEQYF. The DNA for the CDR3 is TGTGCCAGCATTGAAGCGGGAGACTACGAGCAGTACTTC.

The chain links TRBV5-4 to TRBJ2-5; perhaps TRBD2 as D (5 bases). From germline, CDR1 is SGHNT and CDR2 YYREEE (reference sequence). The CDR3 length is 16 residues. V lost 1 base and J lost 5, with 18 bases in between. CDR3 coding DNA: TGTGCCAGCAGCTTGAAAACCGGAGCGGAGCTGGAGACCCAGTACTTC. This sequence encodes CASSLKTGAELETQYF.

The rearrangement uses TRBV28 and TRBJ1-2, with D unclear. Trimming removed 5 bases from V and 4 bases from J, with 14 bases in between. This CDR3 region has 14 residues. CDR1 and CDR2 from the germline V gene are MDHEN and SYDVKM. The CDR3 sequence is CASSPRDWGYGYTF. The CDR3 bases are TGTGCCAGCAGTCCCCGCGATTGGGGCTATGGCTACACCTTC.

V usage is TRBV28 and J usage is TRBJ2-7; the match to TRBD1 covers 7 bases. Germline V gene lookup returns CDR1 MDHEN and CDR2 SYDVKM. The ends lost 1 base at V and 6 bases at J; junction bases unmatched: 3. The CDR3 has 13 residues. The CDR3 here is CASSLLGTAEQYF. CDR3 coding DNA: TGTGCCAGCAGTTTATTGGGGACAGCCGAGCAGTACTTC.

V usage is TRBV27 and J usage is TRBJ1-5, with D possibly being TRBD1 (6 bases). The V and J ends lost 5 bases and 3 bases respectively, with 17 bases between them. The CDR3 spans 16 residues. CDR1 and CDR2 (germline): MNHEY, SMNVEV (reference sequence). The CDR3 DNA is TGTGCCAGCAGTCGGGGTGGCGGACAGTACAATCAGCCCCAGCATTTT. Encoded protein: CASSRGGGQYNQPQHF.

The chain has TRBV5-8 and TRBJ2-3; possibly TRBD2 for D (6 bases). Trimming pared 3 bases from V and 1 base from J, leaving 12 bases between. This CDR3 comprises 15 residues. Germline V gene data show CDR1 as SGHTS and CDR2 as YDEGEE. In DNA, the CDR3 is TGTGCCAGCAGCTCGGACGGGACTGGCACAGATACGCAGTATTTT. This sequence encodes CASSSDGTGTDTQYF.

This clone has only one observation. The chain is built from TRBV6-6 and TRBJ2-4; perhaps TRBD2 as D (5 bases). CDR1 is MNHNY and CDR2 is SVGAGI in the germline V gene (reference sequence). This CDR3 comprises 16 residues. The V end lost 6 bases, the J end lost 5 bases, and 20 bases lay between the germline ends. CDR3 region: CASRSSPVTMENIQYF. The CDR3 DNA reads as TGTGCCAGCAGATCTTCCCCCGTGACTATGGAAAACATTCAGTACTTC.

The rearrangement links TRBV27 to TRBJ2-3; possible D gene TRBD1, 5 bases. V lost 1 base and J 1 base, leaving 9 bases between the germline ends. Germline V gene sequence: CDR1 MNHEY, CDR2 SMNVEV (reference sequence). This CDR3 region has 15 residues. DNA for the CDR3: TGTGCCAGCAGTTTATATCCAGGGCGCACAGATACGCAGTATTTT. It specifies CASSLYPGRTDTQYF.

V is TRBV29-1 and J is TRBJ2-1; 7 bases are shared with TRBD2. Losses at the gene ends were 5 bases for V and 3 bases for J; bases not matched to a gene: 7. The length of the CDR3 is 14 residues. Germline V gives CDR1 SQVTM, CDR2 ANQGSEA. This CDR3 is CSVSGGGDYNEQFF. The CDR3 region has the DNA TGCAGCGTTAGTGGGGGGGGAGACTACAATGAGCAGTTCTTC.

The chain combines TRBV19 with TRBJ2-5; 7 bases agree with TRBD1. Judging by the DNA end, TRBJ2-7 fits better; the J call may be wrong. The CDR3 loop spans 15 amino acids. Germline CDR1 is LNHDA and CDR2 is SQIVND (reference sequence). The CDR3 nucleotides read TGTGCCAGTAGTTCAAGGGACAGTTCTTCCTACGAGCAGTACTTC. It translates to CASSSRDSSSYEQYF.